This T cell receptor beta chain is from a study of cytomegalovirus exposure and HLA in healthy donors. Study findings and constraints: A classifier reportedly called cytomegalovirus status with high sensitivity and specificity. Previously analyzed data showed that most TCR beta V segments were productive at a frequency of about 87% or about 30%. A list of approximately 160 TCR beta chains associated with cytomegalovirus was given. Several of the most significant clusters were apparently associated with common viral pathogens in a later analysis.

The germline CDR1 and CDR2 sequences are SGHAT and FQNNGV. This CDR3 region has 14 residues. Trimming removed 1 base from V and 6 bases from J; junction bases left unmatched: 3. The PCR made use of 60 Vbeta and 13 Jbeta primers. Only in-frame clones appear in the TCRdb table, and some are missing; sequencing was by immunoSEQ multiplex PCR. The table lists roughly 90,000 clones, roughly 83% of them singletons. To note about this clone: Its antigen is currently unknown.

The sample taken for sequencing was PBMCs. The clonotype was recovered from a man aged 18 to 35 in good health and CMV-seronegative. The rearrangement joins TRBV11-2 to TRBJ2-7, with 10 nucleotides matching TRBD2. CDR3 region: CASSLVAGGGEQYF. CDR3 nucleotides: TGTGCCAGCAGCTTAGTAGCGGGAGGTGGCGAGCAGTACTTC.